The 5 T cell receptor beta chains listed next were all sequenced from one sample in a study of Graves' ophthalmopathy and Graves' hyperthyroidism. The study amplified TCR beta CDR3 regions using RNA transcripts. Scientists carried out first-round RT-PCR using HTBI primers and then a second-round multiplex PCR. TCRdb reprocessed the multiplex PCR reads with MiXCR, giving one entry per CDR3 protein. The top ten hold roughly 3% of the sample, which has about 420,000 distinct CDR3 sequences, around 21% seen once. The sample comprised peripheral blood. The receptors were sampled from a woman younger than 30 with stable Graves' hyperthyroidism.

The CDR3 DNA is TGTGCCAGTAGTACGCGACAGGGTGGGGTGAACACTGAAGCTTTCTTT. Translating gives CASSTRQGGVNTEAFF. V and J are TRBV19 and TRBJ1-1, with 7 bases that match TRBD1. The junction had 8 bases not matched to a gene; V was cut back by 4 bases and J by 0 bases. The CDR3 is made up of 16 amino acids. Looked up from germline, CDR1 is LNHDA and CDR2 is SQIVND (reference sequence).

This clonotype came up a few times. This chain connects TRBV7-2 to TRBJ2-5; unclear D gene. This CDR3 has 14 residues. The V gene lost 2 bases and the J gene lost 4 bases, with 11 bases spanning the gap. The V gene's germline CDR1 is SGHTA and CDR2 FQGNSA. CDR3: CASSLSRTSETQYF. CDR3 nucleotide sequence: TGTGCCAGCAGCTTAAGTCGAACGTCAGAGACCCAGTACTTC.

This clonotype was seen only a few times. The chain has TRBV7-2 and TRBJ1-1; D possibly corresponds to TRBD1 (6 bases). The V gene's germline CDR1 is SGHTA and CDR2 FQGNSA. The CDR3 loop spans 15 amino acids. Trimming removed 2 bases at V and 6 bases at J, with 16 bases between. The DNA of the CDR3 is TGTGCCAGCAGCTTATTCGGGGGGCTTCGCGCTGAAGCTTTCTTT. Its translation is CASSLFGGLRAEAFF. The full variable domain, with the rest looked up from reference TRBV7-2 and TRBJ1-1, is GAGVSQSPSNKVTEKGKDVELRCDPISGHTALYWYRQSLGQGLEFLIYFQGNSAPDKSGLPSDRFSAERTGGSVSTLTIQRTQQEDSAVYLCASSLFGGLRAEAFFGQGTRLTVV.

The sample holds many counts of this clonotype. The V gene is TRBV3-1, the J gene TRBJ1-1; a possible D gene is TRBD1 (5 bases). V lost 1 base, J lost 6 bases, and 12 bases lay in between. This CDR3 has 14 residues. Germline values: CDR1 LGHDT, CDR2 YNNKEL (reference sequence). The CDR3 here is CASSQGAGLAEAFF. CDR3 bases: TGTGCCAGCAGCCAAGGTGCAGGGTTAGCTGAAGCTTTCTTT.

Ten or more counts support this clonotype. The rearrangement links TRBV6-5 to TRBJ1-1; D is possibly TRBD1 (5 bases). The CDR3 is 15 residues long. V was pared by 4 bases and J by 4 bases, with 16 bases between. Germline values: CDR1 MNHEY, CDR2 SVGAGI. The CDR3 here is CASSSQTGLSTEAFF. CDR3 DNA sequence: TGTGCCAGCAGTTCCCAGACGGGGCTGAGCACTGAAGCTTTCTTT.